This T cell receptor (beta chain) was sequenced for a study of CD8+ T cells in alopecia areata. Treatment specified: oral pan-JAK inhibitor, 5-10 mg twice daily. cDNA prepared by RNA extraction and subsequent reverse transcription served as the template for sequencing. Profiled with immunoSEQ multiplex PCR; TCRdb holds only in-frame clones, not every one. The sample yields 210,000 or so clones, approximately 67% seen once. Germline assignment: CDR1 SGHAT and CDR2 FQDESV (reference sequence). This CDR3 has 15 residues. V lost 6 bases and J 5 bases, leaving 19 bases between the germline ends. This clonotype was obtained from a human donor with alopecia areata. Material: CD4+ T cells sorted from blood, obtained at week 44, from a patient treated with tofacitinib. The chain couples TRBV11-1 to TRBJ1-2; D might be TRBD1 (5 bases). The CDR3 DNA reads as TGTGCCAGCAGGGGACCGGGCCTCGAGGGGTATGGCTACACCTTC. It encodes CASRGPGLEGYGYTF.